The 4 T cell receptor beta chains below come from one sample, sequenced in a study of cytomegalovirus exposure and HLA in healthy donors. The PCR used 60 Vbeta and 13 Jbeta primers. The data were produced by immunoSEQ multiplex PCR, yet TCRdb's version contains in-frame clones alone and is incomplete. In the table there are about 120,000 clones, more than 60% of which are singletons. What was sequenced was PBMCs. All receptors come from a man between 18 and 29 years old in good health and CMV-seronegative.

The chain is built from TRBV6-5 and TRBJ2-1; 9 nucleotides align to TRBD2. V trimming: 0 bases; J trimming: 1 base; junction bases outside the gene matches: 1. Germline CDR1 is MNHEY and CDR2 is SVGAGI. CDR3 size: 16 residues. The CDR3 nucleotides read TGTGCCAGCAGTTACTCGCGGGAGGGATCCTACAATGAGCAGTTCTTC. It yields the protein CASSYSREGSYNEQFF.

The rearrangement uses TRBV2 and TRBJ1-2; 7 bases are shared with TRBD1. The CDR3 runs 13 residues. The V and J ends lost 8 bases and 12 bases, in that order; junction bases with no gene match: 15. Germline V gene lookup returns CDR1 SNHLY and CDR2 FYNNEI. Here the CDR3 DNA reads TGTGCCAGCCCGACCTATCAGGGGGATGGTAACACCTTC. It yields the protein CASPTYQGDGNTF.

CDR3 nucleotides: TGCGCCAGCAGCCAAGATTACGCCTGGGGCCGCGCTATTCCAGATACGCAGTATTTT. Protein sequence: CASSQDYAWGRAIPDTQYF. The chain is built from TRBV4-3 and TRBJ2-3, with TRBD1 as a possible D gene (5 bases). Germline V gene data show CDR1 as LGHNA and CDR2 as YSLEER. This CDR3 region has 19 residues. The V and J ends lost 0 bases and 4 bases respectively, with 23 bases between them.

This rearrangement joins TRBV25-1 to TRBJ1-1; tentatively, D is TRBD1 (6 bases). CDR3 length equals 12 residues. V shed 6 bases and J shed 8 bases, with 13 bases lying between them. Germline values: CDR1 MGHDK, CDR2 SYGVNS. The CDR3 sequence: CASRDVGTEAFF. CDR3 nucleotides: TGTGCCAGCAGGGACGTGGGGACAGAAGCTTTCTTT. The full variable domain, completed using reference TRBV25-1 and TRBJ1-1, is EADIYQTPRYLVIGTGKKITLECSQTMGHDKMYWYQQDPGMELHLIHYSYGVNSTEKGDLSSESTVSRIRTEHFPLTLESARPSHTSQYLCASRDVGTEAFFGQGTRLTVV.